This is a list of T cell receptor beta chains from one sample in a study of blood T cell repertoires in COVID-19. Using immunoSEQ multiplex PCR, the repertoire was profiled, and TCRdb retains in-frame clones only, with some absent. The table shows about 180,000 clones, with 85% to 90% occurring only once. The sequenced sample was peripheral blood. These receptors came from a man aged 50-59 years with active or convalescent COVID-19. The CDR3 runs from the conserved cysteine through the conserved F or W. D genes are given only for firm matches. A row's size may be missing; if present it is once, few, many or a size class.

D	V	J	size	CDR3	DNA
.	TRBV28	TRBJ1-1	.	CASSLGAANKWAFF	TGTGCCAGCAGTTTAGGAGCGGCAAATAAATGGGCTTTCTTT
.	TRBV4-3	TRBJ1-2	.	CASSLTGRGDYGYTF	TGCGCCAGCAGCCTCACCGGGAGGGGTGACTATGGCTACACCTTC
.	TRBV5-1	TRBJ1-2	.	CASSLETVPNYGYTF	TGCGCCAGCAGCTTGGAGACAGTACCGAACTATGGCTACACCTTC
TRBD1	TRBV28	TRBJ1-2	.	CASSLGMGRGLYGYTF	TGTGCCAGCAGTTTAGGTATGGGCAGGGGGCTCTATGGCTACACCTTC
.	TRBV18	TRBJ1-4	.	CASSPIATAINEKLFF	TGTGCCAGCTCACCAATCGCCACAGCTATTAATGAAAAACTGTTTTTT
TRBD1	TRBV3-1/TRBV3-2	TRBJ2-1	.	CASSQATGVGPYNEQFF	TGTGCCAGCAGCCAAGCGACAGGGGTAGGACCCTACAATGAGCAGTTCTTC
TRBD1	TRBV6-5	TRBJ1-1	.	CASKRTGERNTEAFF	TGTGCCAGCAAGAGGACAGGGGAACGGAACACTGAAGCTTTCTTT
TRBD1	TRBV27	TRBJ2-5	.	CASSLSRGSQETQYF	TGTGCCAGCAGTTTAAGCAGGGGGTCTCAAGAGACCCAGTACTTC
.	TRBV11-3	TRBJ1-2	.	CASSLGGSYGYTF	TGTGCCAGCAGCTTAGGTGGTAGCTATGGCTACACCTTC
.	TRBV5-4	TRBJ1-1	.	CASSSPRAGMNTEAFF	TGTGCCAGCAGCTCGCCTAGAGCCGGGATGAACACTGAAGCTTTCTTT
TRBD1	TRBV6-1	TRBJ1-2	.	CASRPGQGLYGYTF	TGTGCCAGCAGGCCGGGACAGGGGCTCTATGGCTACACCTTC
.	TRBV6-5	TRBJ2-7	.	CASRPPGGRAYEQYF	TGTGCCAGCAGGCCACCAGGCGGGCGGGCCTACGAGCAGTACTTC
TRBD2	TRBV6-1	TRBJ2-1	.	CASSEALAGGFNEQFF	TGTGCCAGCAGTGAAGCACTAGCGGGAGGTTTTAATGAGCAGTTCTTC
.	TRBV7-8	TRBJ2-7	.	CASSLAQGGNEQYF	TGTGCCAGCAGCTTAGCGCAAGGCGGCAACGAGCAGTACTTC
TRBD2	TRBV4-1	TRBJ2-2	.	CASSQVAGVSGELFF	TGCGCCAGCAGCCAGGTAGCGGGAGTGTCCGGGGAGCTGTTTTTT
TRBD1	TRBV6-4	TRBJ1-2	many	CASSDTGQALDGYTF	TGTGCCAGCAGTGACACGGGACAGGCCCTAGATGGCTACACCTTC
.	TRBV7-2	TRBJ2-5	.	CASRQGLVETQYF	TGTGCCAGCAGACAGGGTTTGGTGGAGACCCAGTACTTC
.	TRBV4-3	TRBJ1-1	.	CASSQDLARQQNTEAFF	TGCGCCAGCAGCCAAGATCTAGCGCGACAGCAGAACACTGAAGCTTTCTTT
.	TRBV10-3	TRBJ1-1	.	CAISDQAVNTEAFF	TGTGCCATCAGTGACCAGGCAGTGAACACTGAAGCTTTCTTT
.	TRBV25-1	TRBJ2-2	.	CASSPGWGAAGELFF	TGTGCCAGCAGTCCCGGATGGGGAGCCGCCGGGGAGCTGTTTTTT
TRBD1	TRBV6-5	TRBJ1-1	.	CASSLDRGRTTEAFF	TGTGCCAGCAGTTTAGACAGGGGGAGGACCACTGAAGCTTTCTTT
.	TRBV13	TRBJ2-1	.	CASSSQLREQFF	TGTGCCAGCAGCTCCCAGTTGCGGGAGCAGTTCTTC
TRBD2	TRBV2	TRBJ2-2	.	CARGTSGNTGELFF	TGTGCCAGGGGGACTAGCGGTAACACCGGGGAGCTGTTTTTT
.	TRBV3-1/TRBV3-2	TRBJ2-7	.	CASSQVGGGPYEQYF	TGTGCCAGCAGCCAAGTTGGGGGGGGGCCCTACGAGCAGTACTTC
.	TRBV6-6	TRBJ1-2	.	CASRYAGEHYGYTF	TGTGCCAGCAGGTACGCAGGGGAGCACTATGGCTACACCTTC